Shown below are 17 T cell receptor beta chains from a single sample sequenced in a study of cytomegalovirus exposure and HLA in healthy donors (dated by TCRdb to between 2016 and 2019). The library was prepared using the immunoSEQ multiplex PCR assay. The multiplex PCR relied on a mix of 60 forward primers for TCR Vbeta segments and 13 reverse primers for TCR Jbeta segments. In TCRdb, the immuneACCESS table is reduced to in-frame sequences with V and J assigned. These tables do not hold every clone; where another copy was compared, an unresolved V gene accounts for under half, and the others remain unexplained. The sample profile shows about 200,000 clones; roughly 80% of them were found once. Jointly, the top ten make up around 1.4% of the sample. The sequencing input was PBMCs. These receptors came from a woman aged 50 to 60 in good health and CMV-seronegative.

The rearrangement uses TRBV19 and TRBJ1-4, with D hard to call. The germline V and J ends were trimmed by 8 bases and 0 bases, with 10 bases remaining between them. The CDR3 has 14 residues. Germline loops: CDR1 LNHDA, CDR2 SQIVND (reference sequence). The DNA of the CDR3 is TGTGCCAGTCGCCCACAGACAACTAATGAAAAACTGTTTTTT. This gives the protein CASRPQTTNEKLFF.

This chain joins TRBV18 and TRBJ2-7, with 12 bases fitting TRBD2. CDR1 and CDR2 from the germline V gene are KGHSH and LQKENI. V trimming: 11 bases; J trimming: 10 bases; junction bases outside the gene matches: 15. The CDR3 loop spans 14 amino acids. The CDR3 coding sequence is TGTGCCGGGGTAGAAGATCTAGCGGGAGGGAAACAGTACTTC. This sequence encodes CAGVEDLAGGKQYF. Using reference TRBV18 and TRBJ2-7 for the parts outside the CDR3, the full variable domain is NAGVMQNPRHLVRRRGQEARLRCSPMKGHSHVYWYRQLPEEGLKFMVYLQKENIIDESGMPKERFSAEFPKEGPSILRIQQVVRGDSAAYFCAGVEDLAGGKQYFGPGTRLTVT.

The chain couples TRBV20-1 to TRBJ1-2; the D is unclear. V lost 8 bases and J 3 bases, leaving 7 bases between the germline ends. The CDR3 length is 10 residues. Germline loops: CDR1 DFQATT, CDR2 SNEGSKA (reference sequence). CDR3 sequence reads: CSTEYYGYTF. DNA for the CDR3: TGCAGTACTGAGTACTATGGCTACACCTTC.

In nucleotides, the CDR3 is TGTGCCATCAGTGAGGGCCGGGACAGTAATGAAAAACTGTTTTTT. Its protein is CAISEGRDSNEKLFF. The chain couples TRBV10-3 to TRBJ1-4; 7 positions match TRBD1. The CDR3 totals 15 residues. The V and J ends lost 2 bases and 4 bases, in that order; junction bases with no gene match: 4. Germline CDR1 reads ENHRY; CDR2 reads SYGVKD.

The chain couples TRBV10-3 to TRBJ2-3, with 7 bases aligning to TRBD2. The germline V gene has CDR1 ENHRY and CDR2 SYGVKD. Trimming at V came to 6 bases and at J to 6 bases, leaving 6 bases not matched to a gene. This CDR3 region has 13 residues. This CDR3 is CAISVGTTDTQYF. DNA of the CDR3: TGTGCCATCAGCGTTGGGACTACCGATACGCAGTATTTT.

V is TRBV19 and J is TRBJ1-2; 8 bases map to TRBD1. V was pared by 5 bases and J by 8 bases, with 7 bases of the junction left unmatched. Germline V lookup: CDR1 LNHDA, CDR2 SQIVND (reference sequence). This CDR3 is built from 13 residues. This chain's CDR3 is CASSRTGLQGYTF. CDR3 coding DNA: TGTGCCAGTAGTCGGACAGGGCTTCAGGGCTACACCTTC.

This clone has only a few counts. The V gene is TRBV7-9, the J gene TRBJ2-3; 8 nucleotides align to TRBD1. Germline V CDR1 and CDR2: SEHNR, FQNEAQ (reference sequence). CDR3 length: 18 residues. The V gene end was trimmed by 5 bases and the J gene end by 3 bases; junction bases not matched to a gene: 16. CDR3 DNA: TGTGCCAGCAGCGGGTCAACAGGGGGAGGACTCCGAACAGATACGCAGTATTTT. The encoded protein is CASSGSTGGGLRTDTQYF. The full variable domain, its missing parts supplied by reference TRBV7-9 and TRBJ2-3, is DTGVSQNPRHKITKRGQNVTFRCDPISEHNRLYWYRQTLGQGPEFLTYFQNEAQLEKSRLLSDRFSAERPKGSFSTLEIQRTEQGDSAMYLCASSGSTGGGLRTDTQYFGPGTRLTVL.

The chain couples TRBV7-9 to TRBJ1-1; no reliable D call. The germline V and J ends were trimmed by 7 bases and 5 bases, with 14 bases remaining between them. The CDR3 runs 13 residues. The germline V gene has CDR1 SEHNR and CDR2 FQNEAQ (reference sequence). The CDR3: CASTRGERTEAFF. The CDR3 DNA reads as TGTGCCAGCACCCGTGGGGAGCGGACTGAAGCTTTCTTT. Based on the CDR3 plus reference TRBV7-9 and TRBJ1-1, the full variable domain is DTGVSQNPRHKITKRGQNVTFRCDPISEHNRLYWYRQTLGQGPEFLTYFQNEAQLEKSRLLSDRFSAERPKGSFSTLEIQRTEQGDSAMYLCASTRGERTEAFFGQGTRLTVV.

The chain recombines TRBV28 with TRBJ2-7; 8 bases are shared with TRBD2. The CDR3 has 15 amino acids. V trimming: 6 bases; J trimming: 3 bases; junction bases outside the gene matches: 10. The germline CDR1 and CDR2 sequences are MDHEN and SYDVKM. CDR3 protein: CASRLSLGGDYEQYF. CDR3 DNA sequence: TGTGCCAGCAGACTTAGCCTCGGGGGGGACTACGAGCAGTACTTC.

The chain joins TRBV5-1 to TRBJ2-5, with 11 bases identical to TRBD2. CDR1 and CDR2 from the germline V gene are SGHRS and YFSETQ. The CDR3 covers 16 residues. V shed 4 bases, J shed 4 bases, and the junction held 9 bases outside the gene matches. The CDR3 bases are TGCGCCAGCAGCGTCGATAGCGGGAGGGCCCTAGAGACCCAGTACTTC. This codes for CASSVDSGRALETQYF.

This chain uses TRBV30 with TRBJ1-1; weak D call: TRBD1 (5 bases). V dropped 0 bases and J dropped 4 bases, with 15 bases sitting between them. The CDR3 is made up of 15 amino acids. Per germline, CDR1 GTSNPN and CDR2 SVGIG (reference sequence). The CDR3 DNA reads TGTGCCTGGAGTGTGGGGGGAAGGATGGTCACTGAAGCTTTCTTT. Encoded protein: CAWSVGGRMVTEAFF.

This clone came up once. At the DNA level, this CDR3 is encoded by other sequences in the same sample as well. V and J are TRBV19 and TRBJ1-1; 12 nucleotides line up with TRBD1. Germline loops: CDR1 LNHDA, CDR2 SQIVND (reference sequence). V lost 5 bases and J lost 6; bases outside the gene matches: 7. The CDR3 spans 15 residues. The CDR3 DNA reads TGTGCCAGTAGTCCCCGGGACAGGGGGCGTCCTGAAGCTTTCTTT. It specifies CASSPRDRGRPEAFF.

This chain uses TRBV4-3 with TRBJ2-5; weak D call: TRBD2 (5 bases). The germline V and J ends were trimmed by 2 bases and 2 bases, with 18 bases remaining between them. Germline values: CDR1 LGHNA, CDR2 YSLEER. This CDR3 is built from 17 residues. DNA for the CDR3: TGCGCCAGCAGCCAACAGGCCCGAGCGGACGGTCAAGAGACCCAGTACTTC. It codes for CASSQQARADGQETQYF.

This clone was seen once. The J gene is TRBJ2-7, the V gene TRBV29-1, with D perhaps TRBD1 (5 bases). The V and J ends lost 6 bases and 2 bases respectively, with 14 bases between them. Germline CDR1 is SQVTM and CDR2 is ANQGSEA. This CDR3 has 13 residues. The CDR3: CSVRRGTAYEQYF. In nucleotides, the CDR3 is TGCAGCGTACGAAGGGGCACTGCCTACGAGCAGTACTTC.

Notes on this clone: Other DNA sequences in this sample translate to the same CDR3. The chain is built from TRBV27 and TRBJ2-1; 9 nucleotides align to TRBD1. CDR3 length: 15 amino acids. The ends lost 3 bases at V and 4 bases at J; junction bases unmatched: 4. Germline CDR1 and CDR2: MNHEY and SMNVEV (reference sequence). This CDR3 is CASSFQGQGYNEQFF. CDR3 nucleotide sequence: TGTGCCAGCAGTTTCCAGGGACAGGGTTACAATGAGCAGTTCTTC.

This clone has a single count. V and J are TRBV7-9 and TRBJ2-5, with a weak D call TRBD1 (5 bases). Germline loops: CDR1 SEHNR, CDR2 FQNEAQ (reference sequence). With 3 bases removed from V and 1 base from J, the gap between germline ends came to 12 bases. The CDR3 is 15 residues long. This chain's CDR3 is CASSFDFDSQETQYF. CDR3 DNA sequence: TGTGCCAGCAGCTTTGACTTCGACAGCCAAGAGACCCAGTACTTC.

This rearrangement joins TRBV4-2 to TRBJ1-5, with unresolved D. The CDR3 has 16 amino acids. Germline CDR1 and CDR2: LGHNA and YNFKEQ. Trimming shortened V by 2 bases and J by 0 bases, and 11 bases separated the two germline ends. CDR3 loop: CASSQSTVLSNQPQHF. CDR3 nucleotides: TGTGCCAGCAGCCAATCTACAGTCCTTAGCAATCAGCCCCAGCATTTT.